Below, one T cell receptor (beta chain) is given with its context. Its antigen remains undetermined. These data originate in a study of T cells expressing NK-cell markers (dated by TCRdb to between 2020 and 2021). Concerning the study at large: Roughly 8 donors provided sorted CD3+CD56+NKG2C+, CD3+CD56+NKG2C- and CD3+CD56-NKG2C+ T-cell subsets, whose TCR beta-chain repertoires were profiled. Sequencing of the libraries produced 2 x 150 bp reads on Illumina HiSeq 2000/2500, MiSeq or NextSeq. Randomly selected healthy volunteers, three men and five women, were used as the eight sequenced donors. Seven of the eight sequenced donors were HCMV-seropositive and one was HCMV-seronegative.

Paper-wide results and their limitations: Those dominant clonotypes were again the most abundant among CD3+CD56-NKG2C+ cells in a handful of donors, at 28.3-60.1%. In roughly 6 donors, the dominant CD3+CD56+NKG2C+ clonotypes ranked among the top 10 CD8+ clonotypes, making up roughly 1.0-7.5% of CD8+ T cells. It remained unclear whether the expanded NKG2C-expressing T cell clones were specific for HCMV antigens.

HCMV serostatus was determined by detecting HCMV-specific IgG in serum with a commercial ELISA kit. Peripheral blood mononuclear cells were isolated from blood by Ficoll density gradient centrifugation. Sequencing was carried out with an Illumina HiSeq 2000. 5'RACE template switching, by which a universal primer site and unique molecular identifiers were added, was used to make TCR beta cDNA libraries. Priming for cDNA synthesis came from the TCR beta constant segment, and two successive PCR amplification steps followed. The published analysis was carried out like this. MIGEC handled demultiplexing of the reads and grouping by UMI, while MiTCR was used to assemble and quantify clonotypes. Only TCR cDNA sequences supported by at least two reads were kept to exclude erroneous sequences. The tcR package was used for downstream repertoire analysis, with clonotypes matched between fractions based on CDR3 nucleotide sequence plus V segment. VDJmatch was used to annotate antigen specificity against VDJdb, with one amino acid substitution in CDR3 permitted. After reprocessing by TCRdb, each CDR3 protein sequence is one entry, and no DNA is given. In this record, the V and J calls reflect TCRdb's handling and not the investigators' own analysis. The sample has hundreds of thousands of distinct CDR3 sequences on record. The ten largest clones capture approximately 3.5% of the sample.

Via the germline V gene, CDR1 is SGHRS and CDR2 YFSETQ. Its CDR3 holds 15 amino acids, cysteine through phenylalanine. The DNA is not on file. Specimen: blood T cells: a sorted CD56 or NKG2C T cell subset, CD4+ or CD8+ T cells, or bulk PBMC T cells (not recorded which). The chain couples TRBV5-1 to TRBJ2-7. This clonotype was obtained from a man in his late teens or twenties in good health. Donor details come from another sample of the same person, matched by shared clones. The encoded CDR3 is CASSISTGSSYEQYF. This CDR3, with the reference TRBV5-1 and TRBJ2-7 proteins standing in past its ends, gives the full variable domain KAGVTQTPRYLIKTRGQQVTLSCSPISGHRSVSWYQQTPGQGLQFLFEYFSETQRNKGNFPGRFSGRQFSNSRSEMNVSTLELGDSALYLCASSISTGSSYEQYFGPGTRLTVT.